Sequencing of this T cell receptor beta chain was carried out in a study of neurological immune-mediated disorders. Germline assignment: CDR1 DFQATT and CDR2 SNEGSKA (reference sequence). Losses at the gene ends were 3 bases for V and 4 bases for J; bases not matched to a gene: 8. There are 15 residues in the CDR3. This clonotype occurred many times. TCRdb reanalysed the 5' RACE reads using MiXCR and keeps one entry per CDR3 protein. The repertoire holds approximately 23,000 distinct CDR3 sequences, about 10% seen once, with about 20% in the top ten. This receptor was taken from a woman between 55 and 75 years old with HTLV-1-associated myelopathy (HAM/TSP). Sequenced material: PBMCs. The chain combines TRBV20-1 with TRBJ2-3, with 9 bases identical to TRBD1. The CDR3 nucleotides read TGCAGTGCTAGGGATCCGGGACAGGGTCCAGATACGCAGTATTTT. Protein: CSARDPGQGPDTQYF.